This T cell receptor beta chain was sequenced during a study of cytomegalovirus exposure and HLA in healthy donors. Overall study results and limits: Most observed TCR sequences were rare, whereas some public TCRs were detected in many donors. A list of 150 or so TCR beta chains associated with cytomegalovirus was given.

The CDR3 is 15 residues long. V lost 5 bases to trimming and J lost 0 bases, with 12 bases between them. CDR1 and CDR2 from the germline V gene are SGHKS and YYEKEE (reference sequence). TCRdb keeps only in-frame clones here, not all; method: immunoSEQ multiplex PCR. The profile shows a few hundred thousand clones, about 93% of them singletons. About this clone: Its antigen is unknown.

Input material: PBMCs. The chain carries TRBV5-5 and TRBJ2-1, with D possibly being TRBD2 (5 bases). This receptor was taken from a woman aged 18 to 35 in good health and CMV-seronegative. CDR3 amino acids: CASRSGISSYNEQFF. In nucleotides, the CDR3 is TGTGCCAGCAGGTCCGGGATAAGCTCCTACAATGAGCAGTTCTTC.